This T cell receptor beta chain was captured in a study of blood T cells in healthy people across ages. Germline V CDR1 and CDR2: SGHVS, FQNEAQ. V lost 5 bases, J lost 1 base, and 17 bases lay in between. The CDR3 extends over 16 amino acids. Then a second PCR, running about 6 to 12 cycles, was carried out with a sample-barcoded 5' primer and a J-beta primer mix. TCRdb re-called the 5' RACE reads with MiXCR, one entry per CDR3 protein. The repertoire has hundreds of thousands of distinct CDR3 sequences, approximately 25% of them found once; the top ten carry 9.4%. General study findings and limits: Whereas aged donors had fewer naive CD4+ cells, long-lived donors had more of them and higher diversity.

This clonotype showed up just a few times. What it binds is unknown. These same data were also listed under a study on T cells of mothers and their children.

The genes are TRBV7-8 and TRBJ1-1, with D maybe TRBD1 (5 bases). Sequenced input: blood. This sequence was found in a boy younger than 18 in good health. CDR3 loop: CASSPGLGEWNTEAFF. Here the CDR3 DNA reads TGTGCCAGCAGCCCCGGACTAGGGGAATGGAACACTGAAGCTTTCTTT. The complete variable domain, with remaining parts taken from reference TRBV7-8 and TRBJ1-1, reads GAGVSQSPRYKVAKRGQDVALRCDPISGHVSLFWYQQALGQGPEFLTYFQNEAQLDKSGLPSDRFFAERPEGSVSTLKIQRTQQEDSAVYLCASSPGLGEWNTEAFFGQGTRLTVV.